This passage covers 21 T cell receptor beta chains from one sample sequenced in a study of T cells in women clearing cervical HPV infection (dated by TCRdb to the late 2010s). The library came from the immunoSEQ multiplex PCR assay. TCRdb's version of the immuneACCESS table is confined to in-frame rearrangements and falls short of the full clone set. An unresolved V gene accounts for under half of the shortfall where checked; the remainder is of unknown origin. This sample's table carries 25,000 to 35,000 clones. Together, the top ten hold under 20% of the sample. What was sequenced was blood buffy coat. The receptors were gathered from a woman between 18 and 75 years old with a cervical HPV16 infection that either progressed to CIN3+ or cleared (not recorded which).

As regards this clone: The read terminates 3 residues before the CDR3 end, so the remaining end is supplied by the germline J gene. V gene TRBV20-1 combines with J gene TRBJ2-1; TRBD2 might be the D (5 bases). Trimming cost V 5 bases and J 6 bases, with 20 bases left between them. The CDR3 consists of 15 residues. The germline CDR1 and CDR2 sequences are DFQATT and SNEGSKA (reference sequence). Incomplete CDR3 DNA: TGCAGTGCTCTAGAGGACCCGGGGTATTCCAATGAG. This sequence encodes CSALEDPGYSNE. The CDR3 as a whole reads CSALEDPGYSNEQFF.

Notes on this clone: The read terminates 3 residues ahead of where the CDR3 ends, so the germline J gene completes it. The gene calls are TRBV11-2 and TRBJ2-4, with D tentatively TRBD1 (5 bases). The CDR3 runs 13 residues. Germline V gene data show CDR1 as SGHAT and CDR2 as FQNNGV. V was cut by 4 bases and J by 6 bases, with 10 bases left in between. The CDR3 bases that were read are TGTGCCAGCAGCTCCATCGACAGAAACATT. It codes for CASSSIDRNI. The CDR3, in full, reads CASSSIDRNIQYF. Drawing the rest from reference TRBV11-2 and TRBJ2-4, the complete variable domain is EAGVAQSPRYKIIEKRQSVAFWCNPISGHATLYWYQQILGQGPKLLIQFQNNGVVDDSQLPKDRFSAERLKGVDSTLKIQPAKLEDSAVYLCASSSIDRNIQYFGAGTRLSVL.

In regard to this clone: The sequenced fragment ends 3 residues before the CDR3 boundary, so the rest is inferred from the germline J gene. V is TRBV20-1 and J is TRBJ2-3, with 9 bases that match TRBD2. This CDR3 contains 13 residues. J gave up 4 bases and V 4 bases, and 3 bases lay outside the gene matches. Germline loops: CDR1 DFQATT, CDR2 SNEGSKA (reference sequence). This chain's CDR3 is CSATAGGADTQYF. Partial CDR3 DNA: TGCAGTGCTACAGCGGGGGGTGCAGATACG.

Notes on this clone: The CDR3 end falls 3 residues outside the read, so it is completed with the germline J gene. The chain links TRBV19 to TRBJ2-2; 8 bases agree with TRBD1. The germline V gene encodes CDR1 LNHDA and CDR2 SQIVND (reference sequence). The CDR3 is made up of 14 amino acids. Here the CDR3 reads CASMRRQGTEKLFF. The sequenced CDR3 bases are TGTGCCAGTATGCGGAGACAGGGGACTGAAAAG. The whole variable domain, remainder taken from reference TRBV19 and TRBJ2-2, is DGGITQSPKYLFRKEGQNVTLSCEQNLNHDAMYWYRQDPGQGLRLIYYSQIVNDFQKGDIAEGYSVSREKKESFPLTVTSAQKNPTAFYLCASMRRQGTEKLFFGEGSRLTVL.

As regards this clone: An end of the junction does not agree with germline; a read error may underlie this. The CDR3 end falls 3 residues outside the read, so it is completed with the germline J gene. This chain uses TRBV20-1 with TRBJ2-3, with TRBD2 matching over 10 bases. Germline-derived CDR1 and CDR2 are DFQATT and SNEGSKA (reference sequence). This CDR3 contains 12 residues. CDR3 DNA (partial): TGCAGCGCTACCCTAGCGGGGGAGACG. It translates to CSATLAGET. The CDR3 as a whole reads CSATLAGETQYF.

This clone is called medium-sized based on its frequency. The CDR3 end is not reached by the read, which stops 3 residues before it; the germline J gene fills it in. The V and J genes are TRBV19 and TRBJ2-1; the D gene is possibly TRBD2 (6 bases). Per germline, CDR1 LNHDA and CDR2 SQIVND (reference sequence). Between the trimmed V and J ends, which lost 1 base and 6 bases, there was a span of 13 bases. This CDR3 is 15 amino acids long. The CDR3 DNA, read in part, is TGTGCCAGTAGTATAGGGCCCCTGGAGGGCAATGAG. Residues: CASSIGPLEGNE. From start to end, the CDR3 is CASSIGPLEGNEQFF.

Partial CDR3 DNA: TGTGCCAGCAGCTTAATAGGGGACTATGGC. It codes for CASSLIGDYG. The whole CDR3 protein reads CASSLIGDYGYTF. V gene TRBV7-3 combines with J gene TRBJ1-2, with a weak D call TRBD1 (5 bases). From the germline J gene comes the end of the CDR3, since the read stops 3 residues before it. Per the germline V gene, CDR1 is SGHTA and CDR2 is FQGTGA. The length of the CDR3 is 13 residues. V was pared by 1 base and J by 3 bases, with 6 bases between.

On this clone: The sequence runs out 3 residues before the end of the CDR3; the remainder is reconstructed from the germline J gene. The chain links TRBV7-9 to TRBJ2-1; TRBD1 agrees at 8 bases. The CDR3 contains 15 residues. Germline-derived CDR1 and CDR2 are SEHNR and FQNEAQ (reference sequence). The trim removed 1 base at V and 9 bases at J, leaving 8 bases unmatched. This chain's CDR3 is CASSLERTGNREQFF. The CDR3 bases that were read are TGTGCCAGCAGCTTAGAAAGGACAGGGAATCGTGAG.

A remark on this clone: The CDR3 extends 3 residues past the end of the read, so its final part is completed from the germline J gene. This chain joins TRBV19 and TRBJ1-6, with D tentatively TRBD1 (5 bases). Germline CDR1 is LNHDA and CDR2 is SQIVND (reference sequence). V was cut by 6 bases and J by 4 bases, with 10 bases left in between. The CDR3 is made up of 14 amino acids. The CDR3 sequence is CASRPQGYNSPLHF. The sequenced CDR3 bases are TGTGCCAGTAGGCCCCAGGGTTATAATTCACCC.

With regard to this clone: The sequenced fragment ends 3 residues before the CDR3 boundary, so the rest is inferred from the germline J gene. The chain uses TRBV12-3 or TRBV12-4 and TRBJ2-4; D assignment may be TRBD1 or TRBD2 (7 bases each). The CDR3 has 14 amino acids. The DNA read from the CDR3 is TGTGCCAGCAGTTGGGGGAGGGGGCCCCGTAAT. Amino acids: CASSWGRGPRN. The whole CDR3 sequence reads CASSWGRGPRNQYF.

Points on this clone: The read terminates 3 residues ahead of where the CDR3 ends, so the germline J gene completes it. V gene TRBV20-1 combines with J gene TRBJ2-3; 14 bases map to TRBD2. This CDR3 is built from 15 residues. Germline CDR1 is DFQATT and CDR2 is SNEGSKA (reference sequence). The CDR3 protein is CSATGLAGVQETQYF. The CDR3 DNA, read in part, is TGCAGTGCTACGGGACTAGCGGGGGTACAAGAGACG.

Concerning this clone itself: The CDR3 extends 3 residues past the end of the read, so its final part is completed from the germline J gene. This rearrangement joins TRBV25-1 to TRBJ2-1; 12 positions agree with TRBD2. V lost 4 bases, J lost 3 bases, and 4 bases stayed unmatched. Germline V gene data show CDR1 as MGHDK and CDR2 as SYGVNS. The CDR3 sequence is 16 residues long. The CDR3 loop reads CASSARTSGVYNEQFF. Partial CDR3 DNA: TGTGCCAGCAGTGCACGGACTAGCGGGGTCTACAATGAG.

Partial CDR3 DNA: TGTGCCAGCGGTTCATGGCAGGGATCATCCGAG. This codes for CASGSWQGSSE. The whole CDR3 protein reads CASGSWQGSSEQYF. This chain joins TRBV12-3 or TRBV12-4 and TRBJ2-7, with TRBD1 as a possible D gene (5 bases). The CDR3 end falls 3 residues outside the read, so it is completed with the germline J gene. Trimming removed 8 bases at V and 6 bases at J, with 20 bases between. The CDR3 length is 14 residues.

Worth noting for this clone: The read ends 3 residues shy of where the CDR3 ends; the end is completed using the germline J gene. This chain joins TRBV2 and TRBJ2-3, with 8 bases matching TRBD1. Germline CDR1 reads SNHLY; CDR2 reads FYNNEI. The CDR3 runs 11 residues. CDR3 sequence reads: CAITQGETQYF. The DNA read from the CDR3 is TGTGCCATCACACAGGGGGAGACG. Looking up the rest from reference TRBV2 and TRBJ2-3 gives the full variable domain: EPEVTQTPSHQVTQMGQEVILRCVPISNHLYFYWYRQILGQKVEFLVSFYNNEISEKSEIFDDQFSVERPDGSNFTLKIRSTKLEDSAMYFCAITQGETQYFGPGTRLTVL.

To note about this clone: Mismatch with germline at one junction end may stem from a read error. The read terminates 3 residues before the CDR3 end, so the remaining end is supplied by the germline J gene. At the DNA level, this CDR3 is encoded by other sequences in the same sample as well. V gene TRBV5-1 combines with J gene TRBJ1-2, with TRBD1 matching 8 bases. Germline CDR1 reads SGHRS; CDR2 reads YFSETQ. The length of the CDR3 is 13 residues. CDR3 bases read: TGCGCCAGCAGCCCCTGGACAGGGAATGGT. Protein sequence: CASSPWTGNG. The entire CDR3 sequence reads CASSPWTGNGYTF.

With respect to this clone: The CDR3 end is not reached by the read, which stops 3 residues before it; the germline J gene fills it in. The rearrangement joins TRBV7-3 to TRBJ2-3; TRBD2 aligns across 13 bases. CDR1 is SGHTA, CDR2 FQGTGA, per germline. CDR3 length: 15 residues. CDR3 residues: CASSLGLAGQETQYF. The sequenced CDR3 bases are TGTGCCAGCAGTTTGGGACTAGCGGGACAAGAGACG.

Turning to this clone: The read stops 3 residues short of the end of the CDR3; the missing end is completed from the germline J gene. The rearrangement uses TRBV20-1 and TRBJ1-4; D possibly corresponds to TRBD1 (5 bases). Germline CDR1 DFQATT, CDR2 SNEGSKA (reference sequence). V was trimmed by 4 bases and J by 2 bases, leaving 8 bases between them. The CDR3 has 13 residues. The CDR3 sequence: CSATGLTNEKLFF. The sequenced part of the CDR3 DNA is TGCAGTGCTACGGGACTTACTAATGAAAAA.

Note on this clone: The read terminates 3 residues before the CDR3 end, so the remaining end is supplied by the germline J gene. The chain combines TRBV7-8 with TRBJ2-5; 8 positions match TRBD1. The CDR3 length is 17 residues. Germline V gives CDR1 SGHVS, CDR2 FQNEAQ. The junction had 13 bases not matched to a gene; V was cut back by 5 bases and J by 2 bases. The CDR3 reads CASSPFLGQGKQETQYF. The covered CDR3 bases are TGTGCCAGCAGCCCCTTCCTAGGACAGGGAAAACAAGAGACC.

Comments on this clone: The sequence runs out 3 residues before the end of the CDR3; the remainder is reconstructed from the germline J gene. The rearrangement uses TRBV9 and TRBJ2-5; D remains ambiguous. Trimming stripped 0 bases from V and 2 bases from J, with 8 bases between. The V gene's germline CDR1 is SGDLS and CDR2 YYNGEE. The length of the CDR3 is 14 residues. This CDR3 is CASSVGDTQETQYF. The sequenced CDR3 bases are TGTGCCAGCAGCGTAGGAGACACACAAGAGACC. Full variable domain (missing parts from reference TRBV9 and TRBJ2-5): DSGVTQTPKHLITATGQRVTLRCSPRSGDLSVYWYQQSLDQGLQFLIQYYNGEERAKGNILERFSAQQFPDLHSELNLSSLELGDSALYFCASSVGDTQETQYFGPGTRLLVL.

The CDR3 bases that were read are TGCAGTGCTAATCTTCCGGGGACAGGGGGGGACCAGCCC. This encodes CSANLPGTGGDQP. The entire CDR3 sequence reads CSANLPGTGGDQPQHF. This chain joins TRBV20-1 and TRBJ1-5; TRBD1 matches 11 bases. Read data end 3 residues before the CDR3 end; the end is taken from the germline J gene. After removal of 4 bases from V and 7 bases from J, the junction contained 12 bases not matched to a gene. This CDR3 comprises 16 residues. The germline CDR1 and CDR2 sequences are DFQATT and SNEGSKA (reference sequence).

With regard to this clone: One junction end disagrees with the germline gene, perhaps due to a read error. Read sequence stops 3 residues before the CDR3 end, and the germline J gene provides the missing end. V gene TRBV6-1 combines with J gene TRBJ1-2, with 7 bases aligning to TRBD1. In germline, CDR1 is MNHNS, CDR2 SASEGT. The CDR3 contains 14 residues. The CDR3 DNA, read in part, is TGTGCCAGCAGGGAAGGGGGCGTTTTGACCGGC. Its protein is CASREGGVLTG. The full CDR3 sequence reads CASREGGVLTGYTF.